The present entry profiles one T cell receptor beta chain with its context. Its antigen is currently unknown. Repeated repertoire sampling spanned the course of chemoradiotherapy. This sample was taken from a study of chemoradiotherapy in HPV16-positive cancers. Study observations and caveats: Only a couple of HPV16-positive patients supplied the functional HPV-specificity definition. During treatment, candidate HPV-specific clones and E7-related motifs expanded in tumor. Better recurrence-free survival went with HPV-responsive T-cell expansion in HPV16-positive patients.

Sequencing was performed with immunoSEQ multiplex PCR; in TCRdb, only in-frame clones are kept and a portion is missing. The table shows approximately 9,000 clones, with 85% to 90% occurring only once. The sequence was obtained from a human donor with HPV-associated anogenital cancer. The sample here was blood, taken from a patient who underwent chemoradiotherapy.

CDR3 nucleotide sequence: TGCGCCAGCAGCTTGGGGGACGAGTCTCAGCCCCAGCATTTT. The encoded protein is CASSLGDESQPQHF. The chain couples TRBV5-1 to TRBJ1-5; D possibly corresponds to TRBD1 (5 bases). CDR1 is SGHRS, CDR2 YFSETQ, per germline. V lost 0 bases and J lost 6, with 10 bases in between. This CDR3 comprises 14 residues.